The 5 T cell receptor beta chains below all came from one sample that was sequenced in a study of persistence of HIV-infected CD4 T cells. Sequencing used immunoSEQ version 4 in survey mode. Sequencing used immunoSEQ multiplex PCR; TCRdb keeps in-frame clones, though not all of them. The data hold fewer than 50,000 clones, with approximately 89% observed a single time. Their cognate antigens are unknown. Nonspecific anti-CD3/anti-CD28 bead stimulation represents the broad CD4+ T cell repertoire. Sorting of responding CD4+ T cells relied on upregulated CD40 ligand together with CD69. The sample here was CD4+ T cells sorted from PBMCs after roughly 20-hour stimulation, taken from a patient who received antiretroviral therapy. Receptors originate from an adult man with HIV who was CMV-seropositive.

This clone was observed a single time. The rearrangement joins TRBV27 to TRBJ1-6; the D gene is possibly TRBD1 (5 bases). The CDR3 is made up of 13 amino acids. CDR1 is MNHEY, CDR2 SMNVEV, per germline (reference sequence). The ends were cut back, 7 bases at V and 10 bases at J, with 14 bases in the middle. The CDR3 region has the DNA TGTGCCAGCACTCGACGGGGGGAGTCACCCCTCCACTTT. Translated: CASTRRGESPLHF.

This clone was detected only a few times. CDR3 sequence: CASSRRLYTEAFF. CDR3 coding DNA: TGTGCCAGCAGCAGAAGGCTCTACACTGAAGCTTTCTTT. This rearrangement joins TRBV9 to TRBJ1-1, with D hard to call. V was cut by 4 bases and J by 3 bases, with 10 bases left in between. This CDR3 comprises 13 residues. Per germline, CDR1 SGDLS and CDR2 YYNGEE. The full variable domain, rest sourced from reference TRBV9 and TRBJ1-1, is DSGVTQTPKHLITATGQRVTLRCSPRSGDLSVYWYQQSLDQGLQFLIQYYNGEERAKGNILERFSAQQFPDLHSELNLSSLELGDSALYFCASSRRLYTEAFFGQGTRLTVV.

The V call is TRBV14, the J call TRBJ2-3; D uncertain. CDR1 and CDR2 from the germline V gene are SGHDN and FVKESK. This CDR3 is 14 amino acids long. V lost 0 bases to trimming and J lost 0 bases, with 4 bases between them. In DNA form, the CDR3 reads TGTGCCAGCAGCCAAGACAGAAGCACAGATACGCAGTATTTT. This codes for CASSQDRSTDTQYF.

The chain is built from TRBV5-1 and TRBJ1-4; D remains ambiguous. Looked up from germline, CDR1 is SGHRS and CDR2 is YFSETQ. This CDR3 contains 15 residues. V was cut by 4 bases and J by 0 bases, with 10 bases left in between. Here the CDR3 reads CASSRGVATNEKLFF. The CDR3 nucleotides are TGCGCCAGCAGCCGTGGCGTTGCAACTAATGAAAAACTGTTTTTT.

CDR3 region: CASRTGKHTEAFF. Written as DNA, the CDR3 is TGTGCCAGTAGGACAGGGAAGCACACTGAAGCTTTCTTT. V and J are TRBV19 and TRBJ1-1, with TRBD1 identical over 7 bases. Germline values: CDR1 LNHDA, CDR2 SQIVND (reference sequence). The CDR3 length is 13 residues. V lost 6 bases and J lost 3; bases outside the gene matches: 4. Based on the CDR3 plus reference TRBV19 and TRBJ1-1, the full variable domain is DGGITQSPKYLFRKEGQNVTLSCEQNLNHDAMYWYRQDPGQGLRLIYYSQIVNDFQKGDIAEGYSVSREKKESFPLTVTSAQKNPTAFYLCASRTGKHTEAFFGQGTRLTVV.